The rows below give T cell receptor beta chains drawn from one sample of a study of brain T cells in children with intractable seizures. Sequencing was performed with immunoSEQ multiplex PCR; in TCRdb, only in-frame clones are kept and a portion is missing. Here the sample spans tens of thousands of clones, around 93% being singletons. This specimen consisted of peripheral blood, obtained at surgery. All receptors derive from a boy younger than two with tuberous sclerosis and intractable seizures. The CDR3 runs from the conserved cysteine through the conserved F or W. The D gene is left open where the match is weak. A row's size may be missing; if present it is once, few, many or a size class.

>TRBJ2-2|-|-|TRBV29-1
CSVDGLDGELFF
TGCAGCGTTGATGGCCTCGACGGGGAGCTGTTTTTT
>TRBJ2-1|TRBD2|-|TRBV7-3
CASSLASGYNEQFF
TGTGCCAGCAGCTTGGCTAGCGGGTACAATGAGCAGTTCTTC
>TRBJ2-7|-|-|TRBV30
CAWTPDSKPYEQYF
TGTGCCTGGACCCCGGACTCAAAGCCCTACGAGCAGTACTTC
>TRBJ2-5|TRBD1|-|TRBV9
CASSVRDRGPETQYF
TGTGCCAGCAGCGTCCGGGACAGGGGCCCGGAGACCCAGTACTTC
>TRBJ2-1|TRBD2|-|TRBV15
CATSRRTSGRTSYNEQFF
TGTGCCACCAGCAGACGGACTAGCGGGCGCACCTCCTACAATGAGCAGTTCTTC
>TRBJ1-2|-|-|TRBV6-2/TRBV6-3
CASSYLRRDGYTF
TGTGCCAGCAGCTACTTGAGGAGAGATGGCTACACCTTC
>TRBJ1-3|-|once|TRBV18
CASSPTGSGGNTIYF
TGTGCCAGCTCACCAACAGGATCGGGCGGAAACACCATATATTTT
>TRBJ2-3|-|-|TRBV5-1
CASSPSASTDTQYF
TGCGCCAGCAGCCCTAGCGCTAGCACAGATACGCAGTATTTT
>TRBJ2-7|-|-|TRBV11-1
CASSLPTGPEQYF
TGTGCCAGCAGCTTACCGACGGGGCCCGAGCAGTACTTC
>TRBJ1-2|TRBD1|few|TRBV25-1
CASNPGQELGYTF
TGTGCCAGCAATCCGGGACAGGAGTTGGGCTACACCTTC
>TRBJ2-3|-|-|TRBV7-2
CASSFYLDTQYF
TGTGCCAGCAGCTTTTATCTAGATACGCAGTATTTT
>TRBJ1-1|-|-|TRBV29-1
CSVSPGTEAFF
TGCAGCGTTTCTCCTGGGACTGAAGCTTTCTTT
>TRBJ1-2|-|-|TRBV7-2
CASSLVGQGYGYTF
TGTGCCAGCAGCTTAGTTGGTCAGGGCTATGGCTACACCTTC
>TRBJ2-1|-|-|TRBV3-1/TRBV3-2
CASSPLGGGEQFF
TGTGCCAGCAGCCCCCTCGGAGGGGGTGAGCAGTTCTTC
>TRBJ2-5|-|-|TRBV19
CASSIRGETQYF
TGTGCCAGTAGTATCCGTGGGGAGACCCAGTACTTC
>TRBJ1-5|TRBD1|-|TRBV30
CAWGGQGNQPQHF
TGTGCCTGGGGGGGACAGGGGAATCAGCCCCAGCATTTT
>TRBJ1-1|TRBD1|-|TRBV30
CAWQRPGQGLFNTEAFF
TGTGCCTGGCAGCGACCGGGACAGGGTTTATTCAACACTGAAGCTTTCTTT
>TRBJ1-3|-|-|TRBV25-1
CASSDSGSGNTIYF
TGTGCCAGCAGTGATTCAGGTTCTGGAAACACCATATATTTT
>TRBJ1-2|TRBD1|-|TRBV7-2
CASSKNRGLSYTF
TGTGCCAGCAGCAAAAACAGGGGGTTGAGCTACACCTTC
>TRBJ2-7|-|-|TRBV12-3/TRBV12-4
CASSRDNSYEQYF
TGTGCCAGCAGTCGGGACAATTCCTACGAGCAGTACTTC
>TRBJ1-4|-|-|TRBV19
CASSIRTKLGTNEKLFF
TGTGCCAGTAGTATAAGGACAAAGTTGGGAACTAATGAAAAACTGTTTTTT
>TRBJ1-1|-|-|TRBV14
CASSLLDGGTWEAFF
TGTGCCAGCAGCCTCCTTGACGGCGGAACCTGGGAAGCTTTCTTT
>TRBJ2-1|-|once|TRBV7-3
CASSLIPGTYNEQFF
TGTGCCAGCAGCTTAATTCCCGGTACCTACAATGAGCAGTTCTTC
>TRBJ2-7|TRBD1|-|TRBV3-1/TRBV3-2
CASSQVGQGTYEQYF
TGTGCCAGCAGCCAAGTGGGACAGGGCACCTACGAGCAGTACTTC
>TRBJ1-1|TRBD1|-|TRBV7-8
CASSLGQALNTEAFF
TGTGCCAGCAGCTTGGGACAGGCGTTGAACACTGAAGCTTTCTTT
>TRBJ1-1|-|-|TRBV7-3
CASSLPGVTEAFF
TGTGCCAGCAGCCTACCAGGGGTCACTGAAGCTTTCTTT
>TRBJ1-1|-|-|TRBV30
CAWSVPLDWTRNTEAFF
TGTGCCTGGAGTGTACCCCTAGACTGGACAAGGAACACTGAAGCTTTCTTT
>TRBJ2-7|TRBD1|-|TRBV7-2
CASRRSRDSPTYEQYF
TGTGCCAGCAGGCGTAGCCGGGACAGTCCTACCTACGAGCAGTACTTC
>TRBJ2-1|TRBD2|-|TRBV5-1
CASSARSSGRAHYNEQFF
TGCGCCAGCAGCGCCCGTAGCAGCGGGAGGGCCCACTACAATGAGCAGTTCTTC
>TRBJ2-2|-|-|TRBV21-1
CASSKRYDLAGFPQGAGELFF
TGTGCCAGCAGCAAAAGGTATGACCTAGCGGGGTTCCCACAAGGGGCCGGGGAGCTGTTTTTT
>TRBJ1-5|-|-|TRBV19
CASSIKLGNQPQHF
TGTGCCAGTAGTATAAAACTTGGCAATCAGCCCCAGCATTTT
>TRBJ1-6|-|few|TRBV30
CAWSGGHSPLHF
TGTGCCTGGAGTGGGGGGCATTCACCCCTCCACTTT
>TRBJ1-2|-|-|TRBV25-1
CASSEGNYGYTF
TGTGCCAGCAGTGAGGGTAACTATGGCTACACCTTC
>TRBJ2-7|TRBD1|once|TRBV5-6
CASSRDRDYEQYF
TGTGCCAGCAGCCGCGACAGGGACTACGAGCAGTACTTC
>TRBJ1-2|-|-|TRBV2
CASSEPGRNYGYTF
TGTGCCAGCAGTGAGCCCGGTCGGAACTATGGCTACACCTTC
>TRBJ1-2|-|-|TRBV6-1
CASSEAGLSNYGYTF
TGTGCCAGCAGTGAAGCGGGACTCTCTAACTATGGCTACACCTTC
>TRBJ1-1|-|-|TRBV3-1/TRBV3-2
CASSVVGFEAFF
TGTGCCAGCAGCGTTGTGGGGTTTGAAGCTTTCTTT
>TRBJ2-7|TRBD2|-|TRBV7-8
CASSPGLAGGDEQYF
TGTGCCAGCAGCCCGGGACTAGCGGGAGGGGACGAGCAGTACTTC
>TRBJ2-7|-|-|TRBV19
CASRVTAGPRYEQYF
TGTGCCAGTAGGGTCACCGCAGGACCCCGTTACGAGCAGTACTTC
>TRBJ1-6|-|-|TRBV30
CAWSVGDNSPLHF
TGTGCCTGGAGTGTGGGGGATAATTCACCCCTCCACTTT
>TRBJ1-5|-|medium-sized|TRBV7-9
CASSWGTNWQPQHF
TGTGCCAGCAGCTGGGGGACAAATTGGCAGCCCCAGCATTTT
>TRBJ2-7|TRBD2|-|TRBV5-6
CASSGIGTSVTYEQYF
TGTGCCAGCAGCGGCATTGGGACTAGCGTAACCTACGAGCAGTACTTC
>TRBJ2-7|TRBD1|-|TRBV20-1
CSASPGTASSYEQYF
TGCAGTGCTAGTCCCGGGACAGCTAGCTCCTACGAGCAGTACTTC
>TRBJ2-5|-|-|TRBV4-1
CASSQERVETQYF
TGCGCCAGCAGCCAAGAGCGTGTGGAGACCCAGTACTTC
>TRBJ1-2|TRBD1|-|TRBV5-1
CASSFDREATQYGYTF
TGCGCCAGCAGCTTTGACAGGGAGGCGACCCAATATGGCTACACCTTC